These 2 T cell receptor beta chains were sequenced from one sample in a study of shared clonotypes between healthy human individuals. Generated by immunoSEQ multiplex PCR, the TCRdb table keeps only in-frame clones and is missing some. The sample consists of fewer than 1 million clones, approximately 97% of them appearing once. Terminally differentiated effector memory CD45RA+ cells were excluded from the naive CD8 cells, which were CD45RO-negative and positively selected for CCR7. Input material: naive CD8+ T cells sorted from blood. The receptor set was obtained from a man aged 25 to 45 in good health.

The chain couples TRBV7-9 to TRBJ2-1; D gene ambiguous. Per germline, CDR1 SEHNR and CDR2 FQNEAQ (reference sequence). The CDR3 has 15 amino acids. V lost 4 bases, J lost 0 bases, and 10 bases lay in between. The CDR3 sequence is CASSSTLGSYNEQFF. CDR3 nucleotide sequence: TGTGCCAGCAGCTCTACGTTGGGCTCCTACAATGAGCAGTTCTTC.

This sequence joins TRBV28 and TRBJ2-1; no definite D call. This CDR3 is built from 11 residues. Germline V gene sequence: CDR1 MDHEN, CDR2 SYDVKM. Trimming took 2 bases from V and 8 from J, leaving 4 bases between them. CDR3 nucleotide sequence: TGTGCCAGCAGTTTAACCGATGAGCAGTTCTTC. It is translated as CASSLTDEQFF.